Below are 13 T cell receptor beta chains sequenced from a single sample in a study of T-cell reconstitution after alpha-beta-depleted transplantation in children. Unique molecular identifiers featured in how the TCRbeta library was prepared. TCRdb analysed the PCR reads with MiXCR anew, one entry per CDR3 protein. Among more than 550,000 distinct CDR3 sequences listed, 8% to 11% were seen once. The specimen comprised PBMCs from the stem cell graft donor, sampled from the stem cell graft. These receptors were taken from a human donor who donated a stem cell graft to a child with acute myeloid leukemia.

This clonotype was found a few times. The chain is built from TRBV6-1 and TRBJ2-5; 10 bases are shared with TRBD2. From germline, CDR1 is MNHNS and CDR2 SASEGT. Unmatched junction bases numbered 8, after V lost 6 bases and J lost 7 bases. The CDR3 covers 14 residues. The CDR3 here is CASRVAGGLGTQYF. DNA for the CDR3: TGTGCCAGCAGAGTAGCGGGAGGTTTAGGGACCCAGTACTTC.

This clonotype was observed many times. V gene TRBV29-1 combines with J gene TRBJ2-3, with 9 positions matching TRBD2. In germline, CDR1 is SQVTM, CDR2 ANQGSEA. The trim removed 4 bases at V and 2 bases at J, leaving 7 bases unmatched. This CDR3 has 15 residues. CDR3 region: CSVAGSGSPTDTQYF. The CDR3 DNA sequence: TGCAGCGTTGCGGGTAGCGGGAGCCCCACAGATACGCAGTATTTT.

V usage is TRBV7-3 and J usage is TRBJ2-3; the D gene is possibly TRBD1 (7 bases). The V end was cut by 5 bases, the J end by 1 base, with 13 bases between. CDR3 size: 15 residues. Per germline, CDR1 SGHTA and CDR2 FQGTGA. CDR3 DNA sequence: TGTGCCAGCAGCGTGACTAGGGGGCGCACAGATACGCAGTATTTT. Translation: CASSVTRGRTDTQYF.

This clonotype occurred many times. CDR3 residues: CSAGGDDTQYF. The CDR3 DNA reads as TGCAGTGCCGGCGGGGACGATACGCAGTATTTT. The genes are TRBV20-1 and TRBJ2-3, with D possibly matching TRBD2 (6 bases). CDR3 size: 11 residues. Deletions cut 6 bases from V and 6 bases from J, with 10 bases between. Germline CDR1 and CDR2: DFQATT and SNEGSKA (reference sequence).

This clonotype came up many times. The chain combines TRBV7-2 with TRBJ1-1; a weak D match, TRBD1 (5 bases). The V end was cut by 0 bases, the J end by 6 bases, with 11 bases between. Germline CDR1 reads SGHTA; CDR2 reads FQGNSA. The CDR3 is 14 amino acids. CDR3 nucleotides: TGTGCCAGCAGCTTAGCAAGCTCAGGGTCTGAAGCTTTCTTT. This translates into CASSLASSGSEAFF.

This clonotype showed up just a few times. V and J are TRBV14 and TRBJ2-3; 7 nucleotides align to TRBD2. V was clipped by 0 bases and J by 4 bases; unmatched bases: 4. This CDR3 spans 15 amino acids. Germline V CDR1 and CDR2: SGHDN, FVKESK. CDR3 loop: CASSQDAGAADTQYF. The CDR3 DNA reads TGTGCCAGCAGCCAAGACGCGGGAGCCGCAGATACGCAGTATTTT.

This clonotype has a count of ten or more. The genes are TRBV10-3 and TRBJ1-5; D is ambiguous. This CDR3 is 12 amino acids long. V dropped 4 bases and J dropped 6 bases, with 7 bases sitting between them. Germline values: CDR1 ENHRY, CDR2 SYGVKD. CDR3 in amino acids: CAISVIGQPQHF. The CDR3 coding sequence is TGTGCCATCAGTGTTATAGGTCAGCCCCAGCATTTT.

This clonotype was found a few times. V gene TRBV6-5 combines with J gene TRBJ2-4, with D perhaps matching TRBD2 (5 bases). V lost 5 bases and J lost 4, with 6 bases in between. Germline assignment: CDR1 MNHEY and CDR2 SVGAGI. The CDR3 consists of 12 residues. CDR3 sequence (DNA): TGTGCCAGCAGTCCGGGGAAAAACATTCAGTACTTC. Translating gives CASSPGKNIQYF.

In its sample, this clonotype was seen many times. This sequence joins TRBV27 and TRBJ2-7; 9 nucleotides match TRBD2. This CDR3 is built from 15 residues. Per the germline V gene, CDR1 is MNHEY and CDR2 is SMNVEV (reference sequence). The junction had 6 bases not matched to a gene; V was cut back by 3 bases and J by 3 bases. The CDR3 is CASSFLASGVYEQYF. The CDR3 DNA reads TGTGCCAGCAGTTTTTTGGCTAGCGGGGTCTACGAGCAGTACTTC.

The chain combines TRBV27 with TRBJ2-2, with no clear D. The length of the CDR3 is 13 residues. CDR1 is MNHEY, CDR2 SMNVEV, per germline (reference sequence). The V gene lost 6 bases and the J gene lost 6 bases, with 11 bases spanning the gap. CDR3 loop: CASRRSRAGELFF. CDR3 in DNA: TGTGCCAGCAGGAGAAGTAGGGCCGGGGAGCTGTTTTTT.

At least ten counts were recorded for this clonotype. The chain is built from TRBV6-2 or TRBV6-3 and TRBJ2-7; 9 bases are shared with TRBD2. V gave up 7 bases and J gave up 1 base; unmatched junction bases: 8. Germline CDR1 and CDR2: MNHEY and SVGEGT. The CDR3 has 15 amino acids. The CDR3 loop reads CASTQEAGGSYEQYF. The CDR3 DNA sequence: TGTGCCAGCACTCAGGAAGCGGGAGGATCCTACGAGCAGTACTTC.

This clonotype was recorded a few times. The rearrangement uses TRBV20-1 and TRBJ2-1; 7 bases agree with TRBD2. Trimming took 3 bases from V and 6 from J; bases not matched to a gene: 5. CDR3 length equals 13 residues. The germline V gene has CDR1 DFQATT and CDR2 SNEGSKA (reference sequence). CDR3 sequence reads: CSARTGGANEQFF. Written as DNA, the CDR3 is TGCAGTGCTAGGACGGGAGGAGCCAATGAGCAGTTCTTC.

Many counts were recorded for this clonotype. Here the CDR3 DNA reads TGCGCCAGCAGCTCCCAGGCCTACACCGGGGAGCTGTTTTTT. This sequence encodes CASSSQAYTGELFF. This chain links TRBV5-1 with TRBJ2-2; D unclear. CDR1 is SGHRS and CDR2 is YFSETQ in the germline V gene. Trimming shortened V by 3 bases and J by 3 bases, and 9 bases separated the two germline ends. The length of the CDR3 is 14 residues.